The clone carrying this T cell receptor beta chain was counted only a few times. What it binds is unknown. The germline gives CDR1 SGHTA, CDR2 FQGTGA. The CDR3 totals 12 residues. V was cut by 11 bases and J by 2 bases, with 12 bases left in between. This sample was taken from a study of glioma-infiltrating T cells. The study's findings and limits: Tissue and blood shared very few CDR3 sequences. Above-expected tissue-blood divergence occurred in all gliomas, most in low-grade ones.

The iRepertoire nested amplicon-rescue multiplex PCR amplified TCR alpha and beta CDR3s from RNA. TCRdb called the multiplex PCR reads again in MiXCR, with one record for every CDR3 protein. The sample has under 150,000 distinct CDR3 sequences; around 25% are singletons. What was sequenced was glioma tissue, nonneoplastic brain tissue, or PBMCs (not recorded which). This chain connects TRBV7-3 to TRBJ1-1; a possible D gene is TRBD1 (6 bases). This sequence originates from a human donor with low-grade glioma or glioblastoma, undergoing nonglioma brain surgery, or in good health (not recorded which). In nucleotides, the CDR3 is TGTGCCGCCTGGACAGCAAACACTGAAGCTTTCTTT. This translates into CAAWTANTEAFF. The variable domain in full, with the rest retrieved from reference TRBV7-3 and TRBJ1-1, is GAGVSQTPSNKVTEKGKYVELRCDPISGHTALYWYRQSLGQGPEFLIYFQGTGAADDSGLPNDRFFAVRPEGSVSTLKIQRTERGDSAVYLCAAWTANTEAFFGQGTRLTVV.